These 23 T cell receptor beta chains were all obtained from the same sample, sequenced in a study of immune evolution from preneoplasia to lung adenocarcinoma. Assay: immunoSEQ multiplex PCR; the TCRdb copy retains only in-frame clones and omits some. The sample shows some 10,000 clones, 77% of them seen only once. The material sequenced was FFPE lung adenocarcinoma in situ tissue. The receptors originated from a person between 60 and 79 years old with lung adenocarcinoma.

The chain has TRBV7-9 and TRBJ2-1, with a tentative D call TRBD2 (6 bases). Germline assignment: CDR1 SEHNR and CDR2 FQNEAQ (reference sequence). The CDR3 has 18 residues. The ends were cut back, 5 bases at V and 6 bases at J, with 26 bases in the middle. CDR3 sequence reads: CASSPRGTDKPWVNEQFF. The CDR3 DNA sequence: TGTGCCAGCAGCCCACGCGGGACTGATAAACCGTGGGTCAATGAGCAGTTCTTC.

Turning to this clone: Being one base from a much bigger clone, this may be a read error. The chain carries TRBV2 and TRBJ2-7; D is ambiguous. CDR1 is SNHLY and CDR2 is FYNNEI in the germline V gene. The V gene lost 6 bases and the J gene lost 1 base, with 4 bases spanning the gap. This CDR3 has 11 residues. CDR3 sequence: CASSFSYEQYF. The DNA for the CDR3 is TGTGCCAGCAGCTTTTCCTACGAGCAGTACTTC.

The chain couples TRBV6-5 to TRBJ2-5, with D unclear. The DNA end is more similar to TRBJ2-7, so the J call may be wrong. CDR1 is MNHEY and CDR2 is SVGAGI in the germline V gene. The CDR3 runs to 13 residues. The CDR3 loop reads CATSEPSSYEQYF. CDR3 coding DNA: TGTGCCACCAGCGAACCAAGCTCCTACGAGCAGTACTTC.

The chain links TRBV6-1 to TRBJ1-2; a weak D match, TRBD1 (5 bases). The germline V gene encodes CDR1 MNHNS and CDR2 SASEGT. This CDR3 is 14 amino acids long. The V gene lost 0 bases and the J gene lost 8 bases, with 13 bases spanning the gap. CDR3: CASSEASPGVGYTF. The CDR3 DNA reads as TGTGCCAGCAGTGAAGCTTCCCCGGGGGTAGGCTACACCTTC.

The gene calls are TRBV2 and TRBJ1-5; D may be TRBD1 (6 bases). Germline V gene sequence: CDR1 SNHLY, CDR2 FYNNEI. CDR3 size: 14 residues. With 6 bases removed from V and 2 bases from J, the gap between germline ends came to 11 bases. CDR3 bases: TGTGCCAGCAGACAGGGTCGGCGCAATCAGCCCCAGCATTTT. Residues: CASRQGRRNQPQHF.

J is TRBJ1-3 and V is TRBV5-1; D unclear. The V end was cut by 0 bases, the J end by 3 bases, with 13 bases between. This CDR3 is 16 amino acids long. Germline V gives CDR1 SGHRS, CDR2 YFSETQ. The CDR3 protein is CASSLVARPFGNTIYF. The DNA of the CDR3 is TGCGCCAGCAGCTTGGTGGCAAGGCCTTTTGGAAACACCATATATTTT.

In its sample, this clone was seen a few times. The chain links TRBV6-6 to TRBJ1-6; no firm D call. The length of the CDR3 is 15 residues. Germline assignment: CDR1 MNHNY and CDR2 SVGAGI (reference sequence). Trimming left V 0 bases short and J 8 bases short, with 11 bases between. The CDR3 DNA sequence: TGTGCCAGCAGTTACTCGAAGGGATCGGATTCACCCCTCCACTTT. Protein: CASSYSKGSDSPLHF.

V usage is TRBV29-1 and J usage is TRBJ2-5; D assignment may be TRBD1 or TRBD2 (5 bases each). The germline gives CDR1 SQVTM, CDR2 ANQGSEA. The CDR3 has 13 residues. V was trimmed by 3 bases and J by 9 bases, leaving 17 bases between them. CDR3 nucleotides: TGCAGCGTTGATCCCTCCACCTTGGGGGCCCAGTACTTC. It translates to CSVDPSTLGAQYF.

V gene TRBV6-1 combines with J gene TRBJ1-1, with 8 bases identical to TRBD1. Germline-derived CDR1 and CDR2 are MNHNS and SASEGT. Losses at the gene ends were 7 bases for V and 4 bases for J; bases not matched to a gene: 8. The length of the CDR3 is 14 residues. The CDR3: CASTRTGFVTEAFF. The CDR3 nucleotides are TGTGCCAGCACCAGGACAGGGTTTGTCACTGAAGCTTTCTTT.

This chain joins TRBV11-3 and TRBJ2-5, with 8 positions matching TRBD2. This CDR3 region has 16 residues. The V and J ends lost 1 base and 2 bases, in that order; junction bases with no gene match: 6. Germline lookup yields CDR1 SGHNT and CDR2 YENEEA. DNA for the CDR3: TGTGCCAGCAGCTTAGGCGTCGGGAGGGGACAAGAGACCCAGTACTTC. Residues: CASSLGVGRGQETQYF.

The genes are TRBV4-1 and TRBJ1-3; D is uncertain. With 4 bases removed from V and 4 bases from J, the gap between germline ends came to 14 bases. This CDR3 is 15 amino acids long. CDR1 is MGHRA and CDR2 is YSYEKL in the germline V gene. The CDR3 spells CASSRQAIGGNTIYF. CDR3 DNA: TGCGCCAGCAGCCGTCAGGCCATAGGGGGAAACACCATATATTTT.

This sequence joins TRBV19 and TRBJ2-6; TRBD1 matches at 7 bases. The CDR3 runs 17 residues. The germline V gene encodes CDR1 LNHDA and CDR2 SQIVND (reference sequence). V dropped 4 bases and J dropped 0; count of bases not matched to a gene: 6. CDR3 amino acids: CASSRGTDSSGANVLTF. CDR3 in DNA: TGTGCCAGTAGTAGGGGGACAGACAGCTCTGGGGCCAACGTCCTGACTTTC.

This clone was seen once. The V gene is TRBV30, the J gene TRBJ2-2, with 9 bases lining up with TRBD1. Germline lookup yields CDR1 GTSNPN and CDR2 SVGIG (reference sequence). The J segment lost 1 base and the V segment lost 4 bases, leaving 1 base of the junction unmatched. This CDR3 spans 14 amino acids. CDR3 sequence reads: CAWTGQGNTGELFF. CDR3 in DNA: TGTGCCTGGACGGGACAGGGGAACACCGGGGAGCTGTTTTTT.

This clone was seen only a few times. This chain links TRBV5-1 with TRBJ2-5; D might be TRBD2 (6 bases). V was cut by 0 bases and J by 5 bases, with 17 bases left in between. This CDR3 region has 16 residues. Germline V gene data show CDR1 as SGHRS and CDR2 as YFSETQ. CDR3 residues: CASSLEEGRGRETQYF. CDR3 DNA: TGCGCCAGCAGCTTGGAGGAGGGTCGGGGCCGGGAGACCCAGTACTTC.

This chain joins TRBV11-2 and TRBJ2-2; D gene ambiguous. CDR1 and CDR2 (germline): SGHAT, FQNNGV. The CDR3 is 13 residues long. V lost 1 base and J 7 bases, leaving 7 bases between the germline ends. Here the CDR3 DNA reads TGTGCCAGCAGCTTAGGGGGTTACGGGGAGCTGTTTTTT. Amino acids: CASSLGGYGELFF. Complete variable domain (other parts from reference TRBV11-2 and TRBJ2-2): EAGVAQSPRYKIIEKRQSVAFWCNPISGHATLYWYQQILGQGPKLLIQFQNNGVVDDSQLPKDRFSAERLKGVDSTLKIQPAKLEDSAVYLCASSLGGYGELFFGEGSRLTVL.

The chain is built from TRBV18 and TRBJ2-1, with D uncertain. The CDR3 has 13 amino acids. Trimming removed 3 bases from V and 2 bases from J, with 5 bases in between. CDR1 and CDR2 from the germline V gene are KGHSH and LQKENI. Here the CDR3 reads CASSPEAYNEQFF. In DNA form, the CDR3 reads TGTGCCAGCTCACCGGAAGCCTACAATGAGCAGTTCTTC.

This chain joins TRBV6-5 and TRBJ1-4, with D tentatively TRBD1 (6 bases). The length of the CDR3 is 14 residues. The germline gives CDR1 MNHEY, CDR2 SVGAGI. V shed 2 bases and J shed 8 bases, with 12 bases lying between them. CDR3 sequence (DNA): TGTGCCAGCAGTTACGGGGGGGCGGGGGAAAAACTGTTTTTT. Translation: CASSYGGAGEKLFF.

The DNA of the CDR3 is TGTGCCAGCAGCTTGGCCCCTAGCGGGGGATACGAGCAGTACTTC. It yields the protein CASSLAPSGGYEQYF. The chain carries TRBV5-8 and TRBJ2-7; TRBD2 aligns across 10 bases. V gave up 0 bases and J gave up 4 bases; unmatched junction bases: 4. CDR1 is SGHTS, CDR2 YDEGEE, per germline. The CDR3 has 15 amino acids.

The rearrangement joins TRBV5-1 to TRBJ2-3; TRBD2 aligns across 13 bases. CDR3 size: 16 residues. Germline CDR1 is SGHRS and CDR2 is YFSETQ. V lost 3 bases to trimming and J lost 5 bases; unmatched junction nucleotides: 6. CDR3: CASSSEWTSGGDTQYF. DNA for the CDR3: TGCGCCAGCAGCTCGGAATGGACTAGCGGGGGAGATACGCAGTATTTT.

This sequence joins TRBV28 and TRBJ2-7; TRBD2 agrees at 7 bases. J was trimmed by 2 bases and V by 6 bases; bases with no gene match: 4. This CDR3 contains 13 residues. Germline V gives CDR1 MDHEN, CDR2 SYDVKM. CDR3 nucleotides: TGTGCCAGCAGCGCAGCGGGACCCTACGAGCAGTACTTC. It is translated as CASSAAGPYEQYF.

The rearrangement links TRBV7-9 to TRBJ1-5; the D is unclear. The CDR3 runs to 12 residues. Germline CDR1 reads SEHNR; CDR2 reads FQNEAQ (reference sequence). Trimming shortened V by 1 base and J by 6 bases, and 4 bases separated the two germline ends. The CDR3 region has the DNA TGTGCCAGCAGCTTAGGGTTTCAGCCCCAGCATTTT. This gives the protein CASSLGFQPQHF.

The chain links TRBV6-4 to TRBJ2-3; 8 nucleotides align to TRBD2. Germline lookup yields CDR1 MRHNA and CDR2 SNTAGT. The CDR3 spans 16 residues. Losses at the gene ends were 6 bases for V and 1 base for J; bases not matched to a gene: 9. In DNA form, the CDR3 reads TGTGCCAGCAGCGCCCGGGGGGGGTTTGGCACAGATACGCAGTATTTT. Amino acids: CASSARGGFGTDTQYF.

The chain joins TRBV2 to TRBJ2-5; TRBD1 matches 10 bases. Germline loops: CDR1 SNHLY, CDR2 FYNNEI. V shed 4 bases and J 4 bases; nucleotides not matched to a gene: 12. The CDR3 is made up of 17 amino acids. The CDR3 DNA follows: TGTGCCAGCAGTGCCGGCGGGACAGGGGAGGCGGGAGAGACCCAGTACTTC. It yields the protein CASSAGGTGEAGETQYF.